The entry that follows covers one T cell receptor (beta chain) sequence. These data originate in a study of T cells expressing NK-cell markers. Germline V gives CDR1 SGDLS, CDR2 YYNGEE. This CDR3 region has 16 residues. TCRdb reprocessed the 5' RACE reads; each CDR3 protein has one entry and no DNA is given. Its clone listing holds about 460,000 distinct CDR3 sequences. The receptor was derived from a woman aged 45-65 years in good health. The rearrangement links TRBV9 to TRBJ2-3; TCRdb's D call, TRBD2, is unchecked because there is no DNA. Input material: blood T cells: a sorted CD56 or NKG2C T cell subset, CD4+ or CD8+ T cells, or bulk PBMC T cells (not recorded which). CDR3 protein: CASSPSQFRFSDTQYF.